This entry concerns a single T cell receptor (beta chain). The antigen remains unidentified. CDR1 and CDR2 (germline): SGDLS, YYNGEE. V was shortened by 3 bases and J by 3 bases, with 17 bases between the two germline ends. The CDR3 contains 16 residues. Deep was the level at which the assay was run. Produced via immunoSEQ multiplex PCR; TCRdb's table is partial and in-frame only. The sample has under 600,000 clones; 60% to 80% are singletons. These data belong to a study of shared clonotypes between healthy human individuals. Study context: The donors, two women and a few men, were aged 18 to 49.

Whole-study findings and limits: Clonotype sharing levels among donors were expected to vary with sequencing depth.

This clonotype was sampled from a woman in her thirties or forties in good health. Some clones in this sample may be carry-over from other donors' samples. This sequence joins TRBV9 and TRBJ2-3; tentatively, D is TRBD2 (6 bases). Sequences were obtained from PBMCs. CDR3 in amino acids: CASSASRDFTTDTQYF. In DNA form, the CDR3 reads TGTGCCAGCAGCGCAAGCCGGGACTTCACAACAGATACGCAGTATTTT.